A single sample is the source of the 31 T cell receptor beta chains below, sequenced in a study of blood T cell repertoires in COVID-19. Libraries were prepared by immunoSEQ multiplex PCR; TCRdb keeps only in-frame clonotypes and omits some of them. The sample shows over 120,000 clones, approximately 86% of them seen only once. Input material: peripheral blood. These receptors came from a woman aged 45-59 years with acute or convalescent COVID-19.

The chain couples TRBV19 to TRBJ2-2; TRBD1 is a possible D gene (6 bases). This CDR3 comprises 14 residues. CDR1 is LNHDA, CDR2 SQIVND, per germline (reference sequence). Trimming shortened V by 9 bases and J by 6 bases, and 17 bases separated the two germline ends. CDR3 residues: CASDLPGEAGELFF. CDR3 bases: TGTGCCAGCGATCTCCCAGGGGAAGCCGGGGAGCTGTTTTTT. The entire variable domain, with the rest obtained from reference TRBV19 and TRBJ2-2, is as follows: DGGITQSPKYLFRKEGQNVTLSCEQNLNHDAMYWYRQDPGQGLRLIYYSQIVNDFQKGDIAEGYSVSREKKESFPLTVTSAQKNPTAFYLCASDLPGEAGELFFGEGSRLTVL.

The J gene is TRBJ2-3, the V gene TRBV29-1; TRBD1 aligns across 7 bases. The trim removed 7 bases at V and 3 bases at J, leaving 7 bases unmatched. The CDR3 is 13 amino acids. Germline CDR1 is SQVTM and CDR2 is ANQGSEA. The CDR3 loop is CSGSGGRTDTQYF. The CDR3 DNA reads as TGCAGCGGGTCAGGGGGAAGGACAGATACGCAGTATTTT.

The chain uses TRBV7-9 and TRBJ1-3, with D perhaps matching TRBD1 (6 bases). V was clipped by 7 bases and J by 4 bases, with 14 bases between them. In germline, CDR1 is SEHNR, CDR2 FQNEAQ (reference sequence). The CDR3 extends over 14 amino acids. In nucleotides, the CDR3 is TGTGCCAGCACGTCCGGGACACGGGGAAACACCATATATTTT. This encodes CASTSGTRGNTIYF.

The genes are TRBV4-1 and TRBJ2-2; 7 bases map to TRBD1. The CDR3 runs 15 residues. CDR1 is MGHRA and CDR2 is YSYEKL in the germline V gene. The V gene end was trimmed by 3 bases and the J gene end by 3 bases; junction bases not matched to a gene: 4. CDR3 DNA sequence: TGCGCCAGCAGCCAGCCAGACAGGGACACCGGGGAGCTGTTTTTT. It encodes CASSQPDRDTGELFF.

The rearrangement links TRBV6-5 to TRBJ1-1; 7 bases are shared with TRBD1. Germline lookup yields CDR1 MNHEY and CDR2 SVGAGI. The CDR3 consists of 12 residues. V trimming: 9 bases; J trimming: 1 base; junction bases outside the gene matches: 2. The CDR3 DNA follows: TGTGCCAGTCACAGGGGGAACACTGAAGCTTTCTTT. Translated: CASHRGNTEAFF.

V is TRBV2 and J is TRBJ2-1; 9 nucleotides align to TRBD2. J was trimmed by 8 bases and V by 4 bases; bases with no gene match: 21. The CDR3 spans 19 residues. Looked up from germline, CDR1 is SNHLY and CDR2 is FYNNEI. CDR3 coding DNA: TGTGCCAGCAGTGCCGGGGGGAGAGTGAGGACTAGCGAGTGGGATGAGCAGTTCTTC. Translated, it gives CASSAGGRVRTSEWDEQFF.

V and J are TRBV5-1 and TRBJ1-2, with D possibly matching TRBD1 (5 bases). The CDR3 spans 17 residues. The germline CDR1 and CDR2 sequences are SGHRS and YFSETQ. Trimming removed 4 bases from V and 5 bases from J, with 24 bases in between. CDR3 nucleotides: TGCGCCAGCAGCGAGACCATGACAGCCGTAGATGTTTATGGCTACACCTTC. It translates to CASSETMTAVDVYGYTF.

The chain has TRBV5-7 and TRBJ1-3; 7 bases fit TRBD1. TRBV5-7 has ORF status, its function being uncertain. CDR3 length equals 15 residues. The trim removed 4 bases at V and 3 bases at J, leaving 7 bases unmatched. CDR3 DNA sequence: TGTGCCAGCAGCCTAACAGGGGTTGGTGGAAACACCATATATTTT. Translating gives CASSLTGVGGNTIYF.

This chain links TRBV9 with TRBJ1-2; no clear D gene. Germline CDR1 and CDR2: SGDLS and YYNGEE. Trimming shortened V by 0 bases and J by 3 bases, and 6 bases separated the two germline ends. The CDR3 is made up of 13 amino acids. CDR3 in DNA: TGTGCCAGCAGCGTAGCCCGGGACTATGGCTACACCTTC. It yields the protein CASSVARDYGYTF.

This chain uses TRBV28 with TRBJ2-3; TRBD2 matches 9 bases. V gave up 3 bases and J gave up 7 bases; unmatched junction bases: 11. Germline CDR1 is MDHEN and CDR2 is SYDVKM. There are 16 residues in the CDR3. The DNA for the CDR3 is TGTGCCAGCAGTTTGGGGGAGGGCGGGGGGGGACATACGCAGTATTTT. It specifies CASSLGEGGGGHTQYF.

This clone was detected a few times. Other DNA sequences within the sample encode an identical CDR3. The rearrangement joins TRBV5-1 to TRBJ1-1; 7 bases align to TRBD1. Germline assignment: CDR1 SGHRS and CDR2 YFSETQ. The trim removed 0 bases at V and 1 base at J, leaving 0 bases unmatched. The CDR3 loop spans 14 amino acids. In nucleotides, the CDR3 is TGCGCCAGCAGCTTGGGGACAGGGAACACTGAAGCTTTCTTT. This translates into CASSLGTGNTEAFF. The full variable domain, its missing parts supplied by reference TRBV5-1 and TRBJ1-1, is KAGVTQTPRYLIKTRGQQVTLSCSPISGHRSVSWYQQTPGQGLQFLFEYFSETQRNKGNFPGRFSGRQFSNSRSEMNVSTLELGDSALYLCASSLGTGNTEAFFGQGTRLTVV.

The rearrangement uses TRBV5-4 and TRBJ2-7; TRBD1 matches at 9 bases. V shed 4 bases, J shed 4 bases, and the junction held 9 bases outside the gene matches. Germline loops: CDR1 SGHNT, CDR2 YYREEE (reference sequence). The CDR3 is 15 residues long. The CDR3 here is CASSKTGGFLYEQYF. As DNA, the CDR3 is TGTGCCAGCAGCAAGACAGGGGGGTTTCTTTACGAGCAGTACTTC.

The gene calls are TRBV19 and TRBJ2-7; the D is unclear. V lost 1 base and J 2 bases, leaving 6 bases between the germline ends. Germline V gene data show CDR1 as LNHDA and CDR2 as SQIVND (reference sequence). This CDR3 has 13 residues. The CDR3 region is CASSIASAYEQYF. Here the CDR3 DNA reads TGTGCCAGTAGTATAGCCAGCGCCTACGAGCAGTACTTC.

The rearrangement joins TRBV4-1 to TRBJ1-2; tentatively, D is TRBD1 (5 bases). CDR3 size: 16 residues. Germline loops: CDR1 MGHRA, CDR2 YSYEKL. V lost 3 bases, J lost 3 bases, and 17 bases lay in between. The CDR3 bases are TGCGCCAGCAGCCAGCTTGGGGAGGGGCAGGACTATGGCTACACCTTC. Its translation is CASSQLGEGQDYGYTF.

V gene TRBV23-1 combines with J gene TRBJ1-4; D gene uncertain. TRBV23-1 counts as an open reading frame of uncertain function. The CDR3 sequence is 13 residues long. Between the trimmed V and J ends, which lost 7 bases and 7 bases, there was a span of 13 bases. This CDR3 is CASTLSRGEKLFF. CDR3 sequence (DNA): TGCGCCAGCACCTTGTCTCGCGGTGAAAAACTGTTTTTT.

This chain connects TRBV19 to TRBJ2-1; 7 bases fit TRBD2. V was pared by 6 bases and J by 4 bases, with 12 bases of the junction left unmatched. Germline V lookup: CDR1 LNHDA, CDR2 SQIVND (reference sequence). This CDR3 spans 16 amino acids. CDR3 in amino acids: CASRARLLAPYNEQFF. CDR3 sequence (DNA): TGTGCCAGTAGGGCCCGTCTACTAGCGCCTTACAATGAGCAGTTCTTC. Combining the CDR3 with reference TRBV19 and TRBJ2-1 gives the whole variable domain DGGITQSPKYLFRKEGQNVTLSCEQNLNHDAMYWYRQDPGQGLRLIYYSQIVNDFQKGDIAEGYSVSREKKESFPLTVTSAQKNPTAFYLCASRARLLAPYNEQFFGPGTRLTVL.

The J gene is TRBJ1-2, the V gene TRBV12-3 or TRBV12-4, with D unresolved. With 0 bases removed from V and 8 bases from J, the gap between germline ends came to 7 bases. The length of the CDR3 is 12 residues. The CDR3 nucleotides read TGTGCCAGCAGTTTAGCCCTCGTGGGCTACACCTTC. Translation gives CASSLALVGYTF.

J is TRBJ1-5 and V is TRBV5-6; D is unresolved. Germline assignment: CDR1 SGHDT and CDR2 YYEEEE. The CDR3 is made up of 13 amino acids. Trimming stripped 0 bases from V and 7 bases from J, with 8 bases between. CDR3 loop: CASSLGLIQPQHF. The CDR3 nucleotides read TGTGCCAGCAGCTTGGGGCTTATACAGCCCCAGCATTTT. The entire variable domain, with the rest obtained from reference TRBV5-6 and TRBJ1-5, is as follows: DAGVTQSPTHLIKTRGQQVTLRCSPKSGHDTVSWYQQALGQGPQFIFQYYEEEERQRGNFPDRFSGHQFPNYSSELNVNALLLGDSALYLCASSLGLIQPQHFGDGTRLSIL.

This clone was detected only a few times. The chain has TRBV6-1 and TRBJ1-1, with a tentative D call TRBD1 (5 bases). Per the germline V gene, CDR1 is MNHNS and CDR2 is SASEGT. V was cut by 5 bases and J by 1 base, with 11 bases left in between. There are 14 residues in the CDR3. The CDR3 coding sequence is TGTGCCAGCAGTTTGGGGCAGGGGAACACTGAAGCTTTCTTT. As protein: CASSLGQGNTEAFF.

Turning to this clone: In the same sample, other DNA sequences code for this CDR3. The chain couples TRBV5-1 to TRBJ2-3; the match to TRBD2 covers 9 bases. The CDR3 contains 14 residues. In germline, CDR1 is SGHRS, CDR2 YFSETQ. With 3 bases clipped from V and 1 base from J, the junction kept 0 bases outside the gene matches. The CDR3 sequence is CASSWTSGTDTQYF. DNA of the CDR3: TGCGCCAGCAGCTGGACTAGCGGCACAGATACGCAGTATTTT.

The rearrangement joins TRBV12-3 or TRBV12-4 to TRBJ1-1; TRBD1 is a possible D gene (6 bases). There are 13 residues in the CDR3. V lost 4 bases and J lost 8, with 14 bases in between. The CDR3 protein is CASSSTGMIEAFF. In DNA form, the CDR3 reads TGTGCCAGCAGTTCCACAGGGATGATAGAAGCTTTCTTT.

The chain has TRBV9 and TRBJ1-5; D may be TRBD1 (5 bases). This CDR3 contains 14 residues. V was shortened by 0 bases and J by 7 bases, with 11 bases between the two germline ends. In germline, CDR1 is SGDLS, CDR2 YYNGEE. The CDR3: CASSVGGRGQPQHF. In DNA, the CDR3 is TGTGCCAGCAGCGTAGGAGGTCGGGGGCAGCCCCAGCATTTT.

The chain employs TRBV5-1 and TRBJ2-7; 11 nucleotides line up with TRBD2. CDR1 is SGHRS, CDR2 YFSETQ, per germline. The CDR3 length is 15 residues. The V segment lost 3 bases and the J segment 5 bases; nucleotides outside the gene matches: 7. The CDR3 protein is CASSSSLAGVNEQYF. As DNA, the CDR3 is TGCGCCAGCAGCTCGTCACTAGCGGGAGTCAACGAGCAGTACTTC.

The V gene is TRBV19, the J gene TRBJ1-4, with TRBD1 matching 9 bases. The V gene's germline CDR1 is LNHDA and CDR2 SQIVND (reference sequence). The CDR3 contains 14 residues. V trimming: 6 bases; J trimming: 7 bases; junction bases outside the gene matches: 6. The CDR3 region has the DNA TGTGCCAGTAGCACCGACAGGGGGGCTGAAAAACTGTTTTTT. Translation: CASSTDRGAEKLFF.

The chain uses TRBV7-2 and TRBJ1-4, with D unresolved. V lost 3 bases and J 0 bases, leaving 11 bases between the germline ends. CDR3 length equals 16 residues. The germline CDR1 and CDR2 sequences are SGHTA and FQGNSA. The CDR3 sequence is CASSLEAAATNEKLFF. For the CDR3, the DNA is TGTGCCAGCAGCTTGGAGGCAGCTGCAACTAATGAAAAACTGTTTTTT.

The V call is TRBV30, the J call TRBJ2-7, with TRBD1 matching over 9 bases. Germline CDR1 GTSNPN, CDR2 SVGIG (reference sequence). The CDR3 covers 13 residues. J was trimmed by 6 bases and V by 3 bases; bases with no gene match: 6. The CDR3 DNA sequence: TGTGCCTGGAGGACAGGGGGTAGAAGCGAGCAGTACTTC. This sequence encodes CAWRTGGRSEQYF.

The chain uses TRBV6-5 and TRBJ2-2; the D gene is possibly TRBD1 (5 bases). The germline CDR1 and CDR2 sequences are MNHEY and SVGAGI. V was trimmed by 0 bases and J by 3 bases, leaving 11 bases between them. This CDR3 has 16 amino acids. The CDR3 sequence: CASSYSMGHDTGELFF. The DNA of the CDR3 is TGTGCCAGCAGTTACTCGATGGGGCACGACACCGGGGAGCTGTTTTTT.

DNA for the CDR3: TGTGCCAGCAGCTTAAGGGGGGGGCTAAGCTCTGGAAACACCATATATTTT. It is translated as CASSLRGGLSSGNTIYF. The chain has TRBV11-2 and TRBJ1-3; maybe TRBD1 (6 bases). V lost 2 bases to trimming and J lost 0 bases, with 14 bases between them. CDR1 is SGHAT, CDR2 FQNNGV, per germline. The CDR3 length is 17 residues.

This chain links TRBV5-1 with TRBJ2-6, with 9 bases that match TRBD1. The germline V gene has CDR1 SGHRS and CDR2 YFSETQ. The CDR3 sequence is 18 residues long. Losses at the gene ends were 0 bases for V and 0 bases for J; bases not matched to a gene: 4. The CDR3 spells CASSLVGTGYSGANVLTF. CDR3 DNA: TGCGCCAGCAGCTTGGTTGGGACAGGGTACTCTGGGGCCAACGTCCTGACTTTC. The variable domain in full, completed from reference TRBV5-1 and TRBJ2-6, reads KAGVTQTPRYLIKTRGQQVTLSCSPISGHRSVSWYQQTPGQGLQFLFEYFSETQRNKGNFPGRFSGRQFSNSRSEMNVSTLELGDSALYLCASSLVGTGYSGANVLTFGAGSRLTVL.

The chain combines TRBV12-2 with TRBJ2-1; no DNA check was done on the table's D call, TRBD2. TRBV12-2 is a pseudogene locus. CDR3 length: 15 residues. CDR3 protein: CASRLVWTSPDEQFF. Here the CDR3 DNA reads TGTGCAAGTCGCTTAGTGTGGACTAGTCCCGATGAGCAGTTCTTC.

This sequence joins TRBV11-2 and TRBJ2-7; D is unresolved. The CDR3 consists of 15 residues. Germline CDR1 SGHAT, CDR2 FQNNGV. The V and J ends lost 5 bases and 6 bases respectively, with 20 bases between them. The chain's CDR3 is CASSLTTLSASEQYF. The DNA for the CDR3 is TGTGCCAGCAGCCTAACGACCTTAAGCGCGAGCGAGCAGTACTTC.